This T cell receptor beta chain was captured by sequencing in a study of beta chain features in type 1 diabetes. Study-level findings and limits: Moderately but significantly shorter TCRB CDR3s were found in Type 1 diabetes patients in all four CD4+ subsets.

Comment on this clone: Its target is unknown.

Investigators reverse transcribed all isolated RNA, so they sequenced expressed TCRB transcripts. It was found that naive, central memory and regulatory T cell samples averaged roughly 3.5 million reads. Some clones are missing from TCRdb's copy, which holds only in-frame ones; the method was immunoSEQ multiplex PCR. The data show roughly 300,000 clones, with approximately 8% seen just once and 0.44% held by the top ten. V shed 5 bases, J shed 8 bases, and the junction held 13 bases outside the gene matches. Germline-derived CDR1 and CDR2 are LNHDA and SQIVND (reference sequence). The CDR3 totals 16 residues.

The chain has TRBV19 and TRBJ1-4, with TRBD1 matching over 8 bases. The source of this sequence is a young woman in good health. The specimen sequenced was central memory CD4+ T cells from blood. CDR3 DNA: TGTGCCAGTAGTCTGGGGGACAGGACAGTTGGCGAAAAACTGTTTTTT. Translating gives CASSLGDRTVGEKLFF.